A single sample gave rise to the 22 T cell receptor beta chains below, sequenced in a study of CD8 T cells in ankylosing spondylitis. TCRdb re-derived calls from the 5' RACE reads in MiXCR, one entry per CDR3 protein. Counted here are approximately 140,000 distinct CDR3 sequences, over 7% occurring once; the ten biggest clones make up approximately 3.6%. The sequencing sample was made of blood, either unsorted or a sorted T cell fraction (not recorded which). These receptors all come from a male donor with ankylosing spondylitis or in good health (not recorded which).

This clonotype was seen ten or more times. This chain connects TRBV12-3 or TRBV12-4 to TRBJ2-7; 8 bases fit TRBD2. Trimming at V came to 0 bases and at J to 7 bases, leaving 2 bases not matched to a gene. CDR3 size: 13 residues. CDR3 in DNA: TGTGCCAGCAGTTTAGCGGCGGGGGGAGAGCAGTACTTC. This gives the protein CASSLAAGGEQYF.

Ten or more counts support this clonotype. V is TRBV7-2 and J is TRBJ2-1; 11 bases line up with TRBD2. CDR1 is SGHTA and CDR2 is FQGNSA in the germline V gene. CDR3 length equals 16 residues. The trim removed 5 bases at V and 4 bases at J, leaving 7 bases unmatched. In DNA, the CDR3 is TGTGCCAGCAGCGAAACCGGGACTAGCGGATACAATGAGCAGTTCTTC. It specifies CASSETGTSGYNEQFF.

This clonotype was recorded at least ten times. Written as DNA, the CDR3 is TGCAGTGCGGACCATTACGGGAGGTCTGGGGCCAACGTCCTGACTTTC. Translating it yields CSADHYGRSGANVLTF. The chain combines TRBV20-1 with TRBJ2-6, with 7 bases aligning to TRBD2. The J segment lost 1 base and the V segment lost 6 bases, leaving 9 bases of the junction unmatched. The CDR3 length is 16 residues. Germline values: CDR1 DFQATT, CDR2 SNEGSKA (reference sequence).

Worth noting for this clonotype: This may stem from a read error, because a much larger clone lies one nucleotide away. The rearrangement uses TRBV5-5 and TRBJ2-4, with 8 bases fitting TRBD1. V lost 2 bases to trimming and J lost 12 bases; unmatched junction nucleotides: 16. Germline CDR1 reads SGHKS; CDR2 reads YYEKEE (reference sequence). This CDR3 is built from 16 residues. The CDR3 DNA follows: TGTGCCAGCAGCTTTACAGGGGGTCATGGTTCGGACAGTCAGTACTTC. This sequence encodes CASSFTGGHGSDSQYF.

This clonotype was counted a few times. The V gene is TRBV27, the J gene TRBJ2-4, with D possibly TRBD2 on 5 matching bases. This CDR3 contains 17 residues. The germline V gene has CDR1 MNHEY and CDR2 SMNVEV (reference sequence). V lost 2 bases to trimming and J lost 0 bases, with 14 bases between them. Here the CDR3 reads CASSLRVERVAKNIQYF. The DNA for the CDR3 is TGTGCCAGCAGTTTAAGAGTCGAGAGGGTAGCCAAAAACATTCAGTACTTC.

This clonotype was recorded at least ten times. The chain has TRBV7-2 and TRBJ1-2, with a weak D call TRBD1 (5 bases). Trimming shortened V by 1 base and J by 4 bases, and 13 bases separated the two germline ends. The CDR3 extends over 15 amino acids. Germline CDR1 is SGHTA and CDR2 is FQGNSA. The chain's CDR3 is CASSLGGGESYGYTF. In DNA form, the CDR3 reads TGTGCCAGCAGCTTAGGAGGAGGGGAAAGCTATGGCTACACCTTC.

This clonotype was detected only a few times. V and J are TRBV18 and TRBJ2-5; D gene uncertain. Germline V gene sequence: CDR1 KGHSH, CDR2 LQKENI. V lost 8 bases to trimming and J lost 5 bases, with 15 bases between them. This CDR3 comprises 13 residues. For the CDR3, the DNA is TGTGCCAGCATCCAAGGCCTCCGGGAGACCCAGTACTTC. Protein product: CASIQGLRETQYF.

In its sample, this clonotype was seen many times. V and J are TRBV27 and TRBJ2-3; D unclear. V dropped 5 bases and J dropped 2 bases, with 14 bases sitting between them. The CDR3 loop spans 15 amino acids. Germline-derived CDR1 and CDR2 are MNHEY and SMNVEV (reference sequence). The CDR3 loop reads CASSRSRGSTDTQYF. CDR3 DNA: TGTGCCAGCAGTAGATCCCGAGGTTCCACAGATACGCAGTATTTT.

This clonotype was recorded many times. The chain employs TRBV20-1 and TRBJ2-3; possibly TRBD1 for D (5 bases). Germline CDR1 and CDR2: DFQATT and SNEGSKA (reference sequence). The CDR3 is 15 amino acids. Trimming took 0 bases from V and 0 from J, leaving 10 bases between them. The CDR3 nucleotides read TGCAGTGCTAGAGATTTTGCAGGGAGCACAGATACGCAGTATTTT. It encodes CSARDFAGSTDTQYF.

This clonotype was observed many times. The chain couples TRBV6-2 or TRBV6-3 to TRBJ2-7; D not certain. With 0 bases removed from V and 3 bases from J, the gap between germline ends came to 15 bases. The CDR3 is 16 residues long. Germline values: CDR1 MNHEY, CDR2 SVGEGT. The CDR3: CASSYSPTKGFYEQYF. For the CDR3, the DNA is TGTGCCAGCAGTTACTCGCCAACCAAGGGCTTCTACGAGCAGTACTTC.

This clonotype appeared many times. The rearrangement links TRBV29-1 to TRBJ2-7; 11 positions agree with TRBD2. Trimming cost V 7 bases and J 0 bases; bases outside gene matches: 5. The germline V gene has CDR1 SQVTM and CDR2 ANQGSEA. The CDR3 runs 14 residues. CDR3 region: CSAQGLAGSYEQYF. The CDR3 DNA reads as TGCAGCGCCCAAGGACTAGCGGGCTCCTACGAGCAGTACTTC.

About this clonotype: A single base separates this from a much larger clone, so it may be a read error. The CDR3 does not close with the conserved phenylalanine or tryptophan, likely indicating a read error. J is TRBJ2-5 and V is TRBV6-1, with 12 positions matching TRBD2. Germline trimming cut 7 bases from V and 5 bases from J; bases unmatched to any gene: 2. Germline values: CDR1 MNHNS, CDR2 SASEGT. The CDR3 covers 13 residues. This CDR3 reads CASTTSGGETQYL. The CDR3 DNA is TGTGCCAGCACGACTAGCGGGGGTGAGACCCAGTACTTG.

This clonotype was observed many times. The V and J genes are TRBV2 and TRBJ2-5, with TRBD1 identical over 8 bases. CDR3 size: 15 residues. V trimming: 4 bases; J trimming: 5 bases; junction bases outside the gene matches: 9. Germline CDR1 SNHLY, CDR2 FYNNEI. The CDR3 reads CASSGSTGEMETQYF. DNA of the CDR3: TGTGCCAGCAGTGGGTCGACAGGGGAGATGGAGACCCAGTACTTC. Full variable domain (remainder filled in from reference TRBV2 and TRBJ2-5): EPEVTQTPSHQVTQMGQEVILRCVPISNHLYFYWYRQILGQKVEFLVSFYNNEISEKSEIFDDQFSVERPDGSNFTLKIRSTKLEDSAMYFCASSGSTGEMETQYFGPGTRLLVL.

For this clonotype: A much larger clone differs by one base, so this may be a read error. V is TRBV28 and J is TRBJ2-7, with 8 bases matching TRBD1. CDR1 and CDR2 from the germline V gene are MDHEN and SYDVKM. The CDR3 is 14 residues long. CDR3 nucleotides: TGTGCCAGCAGTCTTCCGGCAGGGGGCTACGGGCAGTACTTC. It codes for CASSLPAGGYGQYF. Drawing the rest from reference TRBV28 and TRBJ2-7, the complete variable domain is DVKVTQSSRYLVKRTGEKVFLECVQDMDHENMFWYRQDPGLGLRLIYFSYDVKMKEKGDIPEGYSVSREKKERFSLILESASTNQTSMYLCASSLPAGGYGQYFGPGTRLTVT.

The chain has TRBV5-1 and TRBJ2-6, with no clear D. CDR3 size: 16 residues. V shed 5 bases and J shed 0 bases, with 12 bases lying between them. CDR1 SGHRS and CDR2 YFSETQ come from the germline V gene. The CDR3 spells CASRQGFGSGANVLTF. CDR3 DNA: TGCGCCAGCAGGCAAGGGTTTGGCTCTGGGGCCAACGTCCTGACTTTC.

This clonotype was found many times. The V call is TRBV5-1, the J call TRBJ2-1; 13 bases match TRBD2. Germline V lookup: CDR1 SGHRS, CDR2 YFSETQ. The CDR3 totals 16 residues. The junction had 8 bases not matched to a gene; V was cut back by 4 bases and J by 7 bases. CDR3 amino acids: CASSQQPGLAGNEQFF. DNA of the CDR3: TGCGCCAGCAGCCAACAGCCGGGACTAGCGGGAAATGAGCAGTTCTTC.

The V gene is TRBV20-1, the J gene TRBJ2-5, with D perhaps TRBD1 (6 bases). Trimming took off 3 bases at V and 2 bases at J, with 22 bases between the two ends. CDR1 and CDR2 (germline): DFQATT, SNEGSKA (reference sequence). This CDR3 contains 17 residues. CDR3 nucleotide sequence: TGCAGTGCTAGCCAGGTTCGGGACACTACCCTTCAAGAGACCCAGTACTTC. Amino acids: CSASQVRDTTLQETQYF.

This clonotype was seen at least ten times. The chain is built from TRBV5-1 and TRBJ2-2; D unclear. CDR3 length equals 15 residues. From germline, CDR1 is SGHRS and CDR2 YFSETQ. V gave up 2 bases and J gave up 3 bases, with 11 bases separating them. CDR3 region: CASSLGRAHTGELFF. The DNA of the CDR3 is TGCGCCAGCAGCTTAGGGCGAGCGCACACCGGGGAGCTGTTTTTT.

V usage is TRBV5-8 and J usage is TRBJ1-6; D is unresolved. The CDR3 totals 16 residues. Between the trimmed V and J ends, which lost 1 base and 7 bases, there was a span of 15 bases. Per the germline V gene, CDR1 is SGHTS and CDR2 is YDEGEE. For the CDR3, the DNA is TGTGCCAGCAGCTTGAGTCCTGGGGTTTCAAATTCACCCCTCCACTTT. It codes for CASSLSPGVSNSPLHF.

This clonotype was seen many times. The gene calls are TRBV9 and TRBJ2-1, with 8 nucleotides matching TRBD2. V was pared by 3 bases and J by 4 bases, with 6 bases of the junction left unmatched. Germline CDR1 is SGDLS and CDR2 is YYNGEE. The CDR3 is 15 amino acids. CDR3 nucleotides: TGTGCCAGCAGCGACGGGACTAGGGGATACAATGAGCAGTTCTTC. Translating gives CASSDGTRGYNEQFF. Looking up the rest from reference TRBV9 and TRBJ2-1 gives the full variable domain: DSGVTQTPKHLITATGQRVTLRCSPRSGDLSVYWYQQSLDQGLQFLIQYYNGEERAKGNILERFSAQQFPDLHSELNLSSLELGDSALYFCASSDGTRGYNEQFFGPGTRLTVL.

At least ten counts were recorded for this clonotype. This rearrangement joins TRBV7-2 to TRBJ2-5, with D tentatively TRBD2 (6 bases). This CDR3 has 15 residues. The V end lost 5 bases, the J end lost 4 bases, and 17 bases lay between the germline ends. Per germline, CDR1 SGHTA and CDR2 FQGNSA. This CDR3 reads CASSQSSGSGETQYF. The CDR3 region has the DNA TGTGCCAGCAGCCAATCGTCCGGTAGCGGAGAGACCCAGTACTTC. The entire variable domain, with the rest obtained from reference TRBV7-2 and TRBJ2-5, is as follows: GAGVSQSPSNKVTEKGKDVELRCDPISGHTALYWYRQSLGQGLEFLIYFQGNSAPDKSGLPSDRFSAERTGGSVSTLTIQRTQQEDSAVYLCASSQSSGSGETQYFGPGTRLLVL.

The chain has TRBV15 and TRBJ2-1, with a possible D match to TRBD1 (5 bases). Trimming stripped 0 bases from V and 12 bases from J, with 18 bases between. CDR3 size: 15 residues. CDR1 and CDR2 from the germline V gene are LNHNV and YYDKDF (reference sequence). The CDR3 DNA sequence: TGTGCCACCAGCAGAGATCGGGCGGACGGCCAGGGGCAGTTCTTC. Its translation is CATSRDRADGQGQFF.